The 2 T cell receptor beta chains in this list originate from one sample, sequenced in a study of blood T cell repertoires in COVID-19. Profiled with immunoSEQ multiplex PCR; TCRdb holds only in-frame clones, not every one. The sample records approximately 170,000 clones, approximately 79% being singletons. The sample comprised peripheral blood. These receptors were collected from a woman older than 75 with acute or convalescent COVID-19.

The chain has TRBV2 and TRBJ1-6; tentative D call: TRBD1 (6 bases). V gave up 6 bases and J gave up 0 bases, with 9 bases separating them. Germline CDR1 SNHLY, CDR2 FYNNEI. CDR3 size: 15 residues. CDR3 in amino acids: CASRTGNSYNSPLHF. As DNA, the CDR3 is TGTGCCAGCAGAACAGGGAACTCCTATAATTCACCCCTCCACTTT.

This chain joins TRBV5-1 and TRBJ2-5; 7 bases are shared with TRBD2. Germline trimming cut 0 bases from V and 5 bases from J; bases unmatched to any gene: 10. Germline V gene data show CDR1 as SGHRS and CDR2 as YFSETQ. The CDR3 is 16 residues long. The CDR3 region has the DNA TGCGCCAGCAGCTTGGTGCCTAGCGGATATGAGGAGACCCAGTACTTC. This sequence encodes CASSLVPSGYEETQYF.